This T cell receptor (beta chain) emerged from a study of blood T cells in healthy people across ages. V trimming: 2 bases; J trimming: 7 bases; junction bases outside the gene matches: 4. There are 14 residues in the CDR3. Germline V gene lookup returns CDR1 SGHKS and CDR2 YYEKEE (reference sequence). Through a sample-barcoded 5' primer and a J-beta primer mix, a second PCR was run for about 7 to 12 cycles. There were at least 3 million CDR3-containing paired-end reads obtained from each sample. TCRdb re-analysed the 5' RACE reads in MiXCR, keeping a single row per CDR3 protein. The sample holds over 600,000 distinct CDR3 sequences; 21% are singletons and the top ten take 3% to 4%.

This chain links TRBV5-5 with TRBJ2-2; 8 nucleotides line up with TRBD2. The clonotype originates from a man aged 65 to 85 in good health. What was sequenced was blood. In nucleotides, the CDR3 is TGTGCCAGCAGCTTAGCGGGAGTTCTCGGGGAGCTGTTTTTT. This translates into CASSLAGVLGELFF.